A single sample is the source of the 10 T cell receptor beta chains below, sequenced in a study of OX40 agonist ivuxolimab in advanced cancers. Using immunoSEQ multiplex PCR, the repertoire was profiled, and TCRdb retains in-frame clones only, with some absent. Of around 64,000 clones listed, about nine tenths are singletons. Specimen: CD4+ or CD8+ T cells sorted from blood, collected in a trial of the OX40 agonist ivuxolimab. The receptors come from an adult with an advanced solid tumor such as melanoma, head and neck, liver or kidney cancer.

The chain is built from TRBV5-6 and TRBJ1-1, with TRBD1 as a possible D gene (5 bases). The length of the CDR3 is 12 residues. V was shortened by 2 bases and J by 4 bases, with 6 bases between the two germline ends. Germline V gives CDR1 SGHDT, CDR2 YYEEEE. The CDR3 DNA sequence: TGTGCCAGCAGCTTCGGGGGCACTGAAGCTTTCTTT. This translates into CASSFGGTEAFF.

The chain couples TRBV5-6 to TRBJ1-5, with TRBD1 matching 11 bases. This CDR3 has 15 residues. V shed 3 bases and J 6 bases; nucleotides not matched to a gene: 5. CDR1 and CDR2 (germline): SGHDT, YYEEEE. The chain's CDR3 is CASSSGQGEVQPQHF. In DNA form, the CDR3 reads TGTGCCAGCAGCTCGGGACAGGGGGAGGTTCAGCCCCAGCATTTT.

This chain links TRBV5-6 with TRBJ2-1; 8 bases line up with TRBD1. Germline values: CDR1 SGHDT, CDR2 YYEEEE. V dropped 6 bases and J dropped 7; count of bases not matched to a gene: 3. The CDR3 sequence is 12 residues long. The CDR3 loop reads CASTTGGNEQFF. CDR3 coding DNA: TGTGCCAGCACCACAGGGGGGAATGAGCAGTTCTTC. The complete variable domain, with remaining parts taken from reference TRBV5-6 and TRBJ2-1, reads DAGVTQSPTHLIKTRGQQVTLRCSPKSGHDTVSWYQQALGQGPQFIFQYYEEEERQRGNFPDRFSGHQFPNYSSELNVNALLLGDSALYLCASTTGGNEQFFGPGTRLTVL.

The chain carries TRBV7-9 and TRBJ2-7; D gene unclear. CDR3 length: 15 amino acids. Per germline, CDR1 SEHNR and CDR2 FQNEAQ (reference sequence). The V end was cut by 4 bases, the J end by 3 bases, with 16 bases between. The CDR3 protein is CASSSPFSPNYEQYF. The DNA of the CDR3 is TGTGCCAGCAGCTCCCCCTTTTCTCCAAACTACGAGCAGTACTTC.

This chain connects TRBV15 to TRBJ2-7; D gene ambiguous. From germline, CDR1 is LNHNV and CDR2 YYDKDF (reference sequence). This CDR3 spans 12 amino acids. Deletions cut 5 bases from V and 3 bases from J, with 8 bases between. DNA for the CDR3: TGTGCCACCAGCCCAGGCAGCTACGAGCAGTACTTC. Translated, it gives CATSPGSYEQYF.

This chain connects TRBV28 to TRBJ2-7; D gene ambiguous. V was trimmed by 1 base and J by 5 bases, leaving 18 bases between them. Germline lookup yields CDR1 MDHEN and CDR2 SYDVKM. This CDR3 region has 16 residues. CDR3 amino acids: CASSLSVGPPFHEQYF. In DNA form, the CDR3 reads TGTGCCAGCAGTTTATCAGTAGGGCCGCCTTTCCACGAGCAGTACTTC.

The V gene is TRBV4-3, the J gene TRBJ1-5; maybe TRBD1 (6 bases). Trimming took 1 base from V and 0 from J, leaving 13 bases between them. Germline V lookup: CDR1 LGHNA, CDR2 YSLEER. This CDR3 comprises 17 residues. This CDR3 reads CASSQGTVGYSNQPQHF. Written as DNA, the CDR3 is TGCGCCAGCAGCCAAGGGACAGTGGGTTATAGCAATCAGCCCCAGCATTTT.

V and J are TRBV4-3 and TRBJ1-1; a possible D gene is TRBD1 (5 bases). V was trimmed by 5 bases and J by 1 base, leaving 11 bases between them. This CDR3 has 14 residues. Germline V gives CDR1 LGHNA, CDR2 YSLEER. For the CDR3, the DNA is TGCGCCAGCAGCGATATCAGGGAGAACACTGAAGCTTTCTTT. Protein sequence: CASSDIRENTEAFF.

The J gene is TRBJ2-7, the V gene TRBV6-6, with D unresolved. The V gene's germline CDR1 is MNHNY and CDR2 SVGAGI (reference sequence). This CDR3 spans 13 amino acids. Trimming left V 8 bases short and J 4 bases short, with 15 bases between. In DNA form, the CDR3 reads TGTGCCAGCGCCCACGTCGGTGCGTACGAGCAGTACTTC. This gives the protein CASAHVGAYEQYF.

CDR3 sequence reads: CASSIVPYRGGELFF. The DNA for the CDR3 is TGTGCCAGTAGTATAGTCCCGTACAGGGGTGGGGAGCTGTTTTTT. This chain joins TRBV19 and TRBJ2-2, with 7 bases lining up with TRBD1. The CDR3 is 15 amino acids. CDR1 LNHDA and CDR2 SQIVND come from the germline V gene (reference sequence). The V gene end was trimmed by 1 base and the J gene end by 8 bases; junction bases not matched to a gene: 7.